These 7 T cell receptor beta chains share one sample of origin, sequenced in a study of blood T cell repertoires in COVID-19. Repertoires were generated with immunoSEQ multiplex PCR, while TCRdb's copy carries only in-frame clones and drops some. In the table there are about 76,000 clones, around 88% of which are singletons. The specimen was peripheral blood. These receptors all stem from a human donor in a cohort sampled during active COVID-19.

The V and J genes are TRBV7-2 and TRBJ2-4; TRBD1 matches at 7 bases. This CDR3 has 13 amino acids. The germline CDR1 and CDR2 sequences are SGHTA and FQGNSA. Trimming removed 5 bases from V and 7 bases from J; junction bases left unmatched: 5. CDR3 bases: TGTGCCAGCAGCCATCTGGGACAGAACATTCAGTACTTC. It codes for CASSHLGQNIQYF.

The chain joins TRBV9 to TRBJ2-3, with 11 bases lining up with TRBD2. The CDR3 is 14 residues long. The ends lost 6 bases at V and 4 bases at J; junction bases unmatched: 4. Looked up from germline, CDR1 is SGDLS and CDR2 is YYNGEE. The CDR3 spells CASNPGLAADTQYF. The CDR3, as DNA: TGTGCCAGCAACCCGGGACTAGCGGCAGATACGCAGTATTTT.

This sequence joins TRBV10-3 and TRBJ1-6, with 8 bases matching TRBD1. Per germline, CDR1 ENHRY and CDR2 SYGVKD. V lost 6 bases to trimming and J lost 10 bases; unmatched junction nucleotides: 5. CDR3 length equals 13 residues. The CDR3 sequence is CAIRGQGGSPLHF. CDR3 DNA: TGTGCCATCAGAGGACAGGGTGGATCACCCCTCCACTTT.

V usage is TRBV4-2 and J usage is TRBJ2-7, with 7 bases aligning to TRBD2. The CDR3 totals 15 residues. The V segment lost 0 bases and the J segment 2 bases; nucleotides outside the gene matches: 4. CDR1 and CDR2 from the germline V gene are LGHNA and YNFKEQ. The CDR3 here is CASSQDLLAAYEQYF. In DNA form, the CDR3 reads TGTGCCAGCAGCCAAGATCTCCTAGCGGCCTACGAGCAGTACTTC.

This chain connects TRBV5-1 to TRBJ2-5; 9 nucleotides align to TRBD1. V was pared by 0 bases and J by 5 bases, with 14 bases of the junction left unmatched. The CDR3 spans 18 residues. The germline CDR1 and CDR2 sequences are SGHRS and YFSETQ. CDR3: CASSLATYHRGLGETQYF. In DNA, the CDR3 is TGCGCCAGCAGCTTGGCAACTTACCACAGGGGGCTTGGGGAGACCCAGTACTTC.

The CDR3 DNA reads TGCAGCGTCGGGCAGGGGGGTATCAACAATGAGCAGTTCTTC. Residues: CSVGQGGINNEQFF. The rearrangement uses TRBV29-1 and TRBJ2-1; the D gene is possibly TRBD1 (7 bases). Germline V gene data show CDR1 as SQVTM and CDR2 as ANQGSEA. The V gene lost 6 bases and the J gene lost 5 bases, with 17 bases spanning the gap. The CDR3 sequence is 14 residues long.

The V and J genes are TRBV5-6 and TRBJ1-2; 8 nucleotides align to TRBD1. This CDR3 has 18 residues. J lost 1 base, V lost 0 bases, and 11 bases had no gene match. Germline loops: CDR1 SGHDT, CDR2 YYEEEE. The CDR3 region has the DNA TGTGCCAGCAGCTTGGGCAGGGGGCTACACATTTTTAACTATGGCTACACCTTC. As protein: CASSLGRGLHIFNYGYTF.